The rows below give T cell receptor beta chains drawn from one sample of a study of blood T cell repertoires in COVID-19. Assay used: immunoSEQ multiplex PCR; TCRdb lists only in-frame clones, some missing. The profile covers a few hundred thousand clones, with about 89% appearing a single time and approximately 9.4% taken by the ten largest. Sequenced sample: peripheral blood. The receptor source for this set is a man aged 35 to 55 who had recovered from COVID-19. The CDR3 runs from the conserved cysteine through the conserved F or W. The order of the fields is CDR3 protein, CDR3 DNA, J gene, V gene, clone size, D gene. A D gene is named only where the DNA matches it firmly. Expanded clones get a size class; other rows say once, few or many, or leave the size out.

CDR3 protein: CSVEVQGAREKLFF
CDR3 DNA: TGCAGCGTTGAAGTACAGGGGGCGCGTGAAAAACTGTTTTTT
J gene: TRBJ1-4
V gene: TRBV29-1
clone size: .
D gene: TRBD1

CDR3 protein: CASSPLVPLDAEAFF
CDR3 DNA: TGTGCCAGCAGTCCCTTGGTCCCCCTAGACGCTGAAGCTTTCTTT
J gene: TRBJ1-1
V gene: TRBV27
clone size: .
D gene: .

CDR3 protein: CASSWGVSKAFF
CDR3 DNA: TGTGCCAGCAGCTGGGGGGTCTCCAAAGCTTTCTTT
J gene: TRBJ1-1
V gene: TRBV5-6
clone size: .
D gene: .

CDR3 protein: CASSQGGQAYFGYTF
CDR3 DNA: TGTGCCAGCAGCCAGGGGGGACAGGCCTACTTTGGCTACACCTTC
J gene: TRBJ1-2
V gene: TRBV3-1/TRBV3-2
clone size: .
D gene: TRBD1

CDR3 protein: CASSVQSPMGNTIYF
CDR3 DNA: TGTGCCAGTAGTGTACAATCCCCGATGGGAAACACCATATATTTT
J gene: TRBJ1-3
V gene: TRBV19
clone size: .
D gene: .

CDR3 protein: CAISAAADSYEQYF
CDR3 DNA: TGTGCCATCAGTGCGGCGGCAGACTCCTACGAGCAGTACTTC
J gene: TRBJ2-7
V gene: TRBV10-3
clone size: .
D gene: .

CDR3 protein: CAWSKTSGIGETQYF
CDR3 DNA: TGTGCCTGGAGTAAGACTAGCGGGATTGGAGAGACCCAGTACTTC
J gene: TRBJ2-5
V gene: TRBV30
clone size: .
D gene: TRBD2

CDR3 protein: CASRRGDRGNYGYTF
CDR3 DNA: TGTGCCAGCAGGAGAGGAGACAGGGGAAATTATGGCTACACCTTC
J gene: TRBJ1-2
V gene: TRBV7-9
clone size: .
D gene: TRBD1

CDR3 protein: CASSRELGGELFF
CDR3 DNA: TGTGCCAGCAGTCGGGAGCTAGGCGGGGAGCTGTTTTTT
J gene: TRBJ2-2
V gene: TRBV6-5
clone size: .
D gene: .

CDR3 protein: CATSDFRGQPQHF
CDR3 DNA: TGTGCCACCAGTGATTTTCGGGGTCAGCCCCAGCATTTT
J gene: TRBJ1-5
V gene: TRBV24-1
clone size: .
D gene: .

CDR3 protein: CASGVLAEYNEQFF
CDR3 DNA: TGTGCCAGCGGTGTTTTAGCGGAATACAATGAGCAGTTCTTC
J gene: TRBJ2-1
V gene: TRBV7-8
clone size: .
D gene: .

CDR3 protein: CASSQDTRGPVDEQYF
CDR3 DNA: TGTGCCAGCAGCCAAGATACCAGAGGGCCGGTGGACGAGCAGTACTTC
J gene: TRBJ2-7
V gene: TRBV3-1/TRBV3-2
clone size: .
D gene: .

CDR3 protein: CASSVGTGGSQETQYF
CDR3 DNA: TGTGCCAGCAGCGTGGGGACAGGGGGCTCCCAAGAGACCCAGTACTTC
J gene: TRBJ2-5
V gene: TRBV9
clone size: once
D gene: TRBD1

CDR3 protein: CASSIEEGRDQPQHF
CDR3 DNA: TGTGCCAGTAGTATTGAGGAGGGGCGAGATCAGCCCCAGCATTTT
J gene: TRBJ1-5
V gene: TRBV19
clone size: few
D gene: .

CDR3 protein: CAISESRELAFF
CDR3 DNA: TGTGCCATCAGTGAGTCGAGGGAGTTGGCTTTCTTT
J gene: TRBJ1-1
V gene: TRBV10-3
clone size: .
D gene: .

CDR3 protein: CASSRGAGGQETQYF
CDR3 DNA: TGTGCCAGCAGTCGGGGAGCGGGGGGGCAAGAGACCCAGTACTTC
J gene: TRBJ2-5
V gene: TRBV2
clone size: .
D gene: TRBD2

CDR3 protein: CASSPGLAGAKYNEQFF
CDR3 DNA: TGTGCCAGCAGCCCGGGACTAGCGGGCGCTAAATACAATGAGCAGTTCTTC
J gene: TRBJ2-1
V gene: TRBV7-3
clone size: .
D gene: TRBD2

CDR3 protein: CASSDPGASSYNSPLHF
CDR3 DNA: TGTGCCAGTAGTGACCCAGGGGCGAGCTCCTATAATTCACCCCTCCACTTT
J gene: TRBJ1-6
V gene: TRBV19
clone size: .
D gene: .

CDR3 protein: CASSPGVRANEKLFF
CDR3 DNA: TGTGCCAGTAGTCCAGGGGTACGGGCTAATGAAAAACTGTTTTTT
J gene: TRBJ1-4
V gene: TRBV19
clone size: .
D gene: .

CDR3 protein: CASTQTSGSIDTQYF
CDR3 DNA: TGTGCCAGCACTCAGACTAGCGGGAGTATAGATACGCAGTATTTT
J gene: TRBJ2-3
V gene: TRBV6-4
clone size: .
D gene: TRBD2

CDR3 protein: CSVGDRSSYGYTF
CDR3 DNA: TGCAGCGTCGGGGACAGGAGCTCTTATGGCTACACCTTC
J gene: TRBJ1-2
V gene: TRBV29-1
clone size: .
D gene: TRBD1

CDR3 protein: CASSHSGGTEAFF
CDR3 DNA: TGTGCCAGCAGCCACTCGGGGGGGACTGAAGCTTTCTTT
J gene: TRBJ1-1
V gene: TRBV4-2
clone size: .
D gene: .

CDR3 protein: CAWSTGQISNYGYTF
CDR3 DNA: TGTGCCTGGAGTACCGGACAGATTTCTAACTATGGCTACACCTTC
J gene: TRBJ1-2
V gene: TRBV30
clone size: .
D gene: .

CDR3 protein: CASSLKSRLLYGYTF
CDR3 DNA: TGTGCCAGCAGCTTGAAGTCGAGACTCCTTTATGGCTACACCTTC
J gene: TRBJ1-2
V gene: TRBV5-4
clone size: .
D gene: .

CDR3 protein: CASSPTSGYEQYF
CDR3 DNA: TGTGCCAGCAGCCCCACCAGTGGCTACGAGCAGTACTTC
J gene: TRBJ2-7
V gene: TRBV7-6
clone size: once
D gene: .

CDR3 protein: CASRPARQGVSHEQYF
CDR3 DNA: TGTGCCAGCAGGCCGGCCAGACAGGGGGTCAGCCACGAGCAGTACTTC
J gene: TRBJ2-7
V gene: TRBV5-4
clone size: .
D gene: TRBD1

CDR3 protein: CASSGTVYNEQFF
CDR3 DNA: TGTGCCAGCAGTGGGACAGTCTACAATGAGCAGTTCTTC
J gene: TRBJ2-1
V gene: TRBV2
clone size: .
D gene: .

CDR3 protein: CASSLLGQPKNPKGETQYF
CDR3 DNA: TGTGCCAGCTCACTGCTCGGACAGCCCAAAAATCCCAAAGGGGAGACCCAGTACTTC
J gene: TRBJ2-5
V gene: TRBV18
clone size: once
D gene: .

CDR3 protein: CAWSVMGAQAYEQYF
CDR3 DNA: TGTGCCTGGAGTGTAATGGGGGCTCAGGCCTACGAGCAGTACTTC
J gene: TRBJ2-7
V gene: TRBV30
clone size: .
D gene: .

CDR3 protein: CASIPRGGGNEQFF
CDR3 DNA: TGTGCCAGCATCCCCCGGGGTGGTGGCAATGAGCAGTTCTTC
J gene: TRBJ2-1
V gene: TRBV5-4
clone size: .
D gene: .

CDR3 protein: CASSKTPPPLERELYNEQFF
CDR3 DNA: TGTGCCAGCAGCAAAACCCCTCCCCCCTTGGAGCGGGAGTTGTACAATGAGCAGTTCTTC
J gene: TRBJ2-1
V gene: TRBV21-1
clone size: .
D gene: .

CDR3 protein: CASSLPLGERSYTF
CDR3 DNA: TGTGCCAGCAGCTTGCCGCTTGGTGAGAGGAGCTACACCTTC
J gene: TRBJ1-2
V gene: TRBV7-9
clone size: .
D gene: .

CDR3 protein: CASSLAQGTTDTQYF
CDR3 DNA: TGTGCCAGCAGCTTAGCCCAGGGAACCACAGATACGCAGTATTTT
J gene: TRBJ2-3
V gene: TRBV7-9
clone size: .
D gene: .

CDR3 protein: CASSEGKASTDTQYF
CDR3 DNA: TGCGCCAGCAGTGAAGGAAAAGCGAGCACAGATACGCAGTATTTT
J gene: TRBJ2-3
V gene: TRBV10-1
clone size: .
D gene: .

CDR3 protein: CASSQAGGLYNEQFF
CDR3 DNA: TGTGCCAGCAGCCAAGCGGGAGGGCTCTACAATGAGCAGTTCTTC
J gene: TRBJ2-1
V gene: TRBV14
clone size: .
D gene: TRBD2

CDR3 protein: CASNHQGFGYTF
CDR3 DNA: TGTGCCAGCAACCACCAGGGGTTTGGCTACACCTTC
J gene: TRBJ1-2
V gene: TRBV6-5
clone size: .
D gene: .